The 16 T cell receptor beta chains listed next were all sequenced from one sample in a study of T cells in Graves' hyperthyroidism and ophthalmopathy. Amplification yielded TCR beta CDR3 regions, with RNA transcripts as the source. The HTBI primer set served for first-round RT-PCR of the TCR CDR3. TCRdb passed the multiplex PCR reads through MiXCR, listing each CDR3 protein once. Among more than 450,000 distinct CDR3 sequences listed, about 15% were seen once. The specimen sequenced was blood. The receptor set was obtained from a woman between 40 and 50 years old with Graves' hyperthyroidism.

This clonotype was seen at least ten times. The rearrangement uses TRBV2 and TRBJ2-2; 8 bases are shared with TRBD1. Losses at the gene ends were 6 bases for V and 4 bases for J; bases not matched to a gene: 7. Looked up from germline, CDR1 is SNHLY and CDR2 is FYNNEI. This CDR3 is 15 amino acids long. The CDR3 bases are TGTGCCAGCAGACCAGGGACAGGCCGCACCGGGGAGCTGTTTTTT. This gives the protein CASRPGTGRTGELFF.

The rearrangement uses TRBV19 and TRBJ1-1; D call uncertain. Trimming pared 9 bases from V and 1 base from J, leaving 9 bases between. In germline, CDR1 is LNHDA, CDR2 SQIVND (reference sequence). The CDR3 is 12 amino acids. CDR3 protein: CASFDGNTEAFF. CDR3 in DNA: TGTGCCAGCTTTGACGGGAACACTGAAGCTTTCTTT.

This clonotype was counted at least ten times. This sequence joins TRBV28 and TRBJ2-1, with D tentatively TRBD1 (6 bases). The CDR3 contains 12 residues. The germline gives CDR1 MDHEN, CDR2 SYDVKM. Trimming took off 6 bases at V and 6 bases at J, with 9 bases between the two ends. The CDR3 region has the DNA TGTGCCAGCAGAACACAGGGCAATGAGCAGTTCTTC. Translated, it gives CASRTQGNEQFF.

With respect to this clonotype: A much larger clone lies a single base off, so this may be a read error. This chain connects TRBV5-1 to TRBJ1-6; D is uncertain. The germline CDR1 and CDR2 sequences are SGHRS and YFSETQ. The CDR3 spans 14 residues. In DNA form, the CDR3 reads TGCGCCAGCGGCTTGGGTGCCCCTAATTCACCCCTCCACTTT. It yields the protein CASGLGAPNSPLHF.

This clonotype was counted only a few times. The CDR3 reads CASRDRGINQPQHF. The CDR3 DNA reads as TGTGCCAGCAGGGACAGGGGTATCAATCAGCCCCAGCATTTT. The chain recombines TRBV6-1 with TRBJ1-5, with 9 nucleotides matching TRBD1. V shed 6 bases, J shed 3 bases, and the junction held 3 bases outside the gene matches. The CDR3 spans 14 residues. Looked up from germline, CDR1 is MNHNS and CDR2 is SASEGT.

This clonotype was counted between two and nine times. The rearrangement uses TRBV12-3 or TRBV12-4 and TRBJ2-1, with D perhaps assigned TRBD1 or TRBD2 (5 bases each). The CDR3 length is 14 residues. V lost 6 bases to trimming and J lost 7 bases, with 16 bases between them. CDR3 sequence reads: CASRSTGTLNEQFF. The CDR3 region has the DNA TGTGCCAGCAGGTCAACCGGGACCCTGAATGAGCAGTTCTTC.

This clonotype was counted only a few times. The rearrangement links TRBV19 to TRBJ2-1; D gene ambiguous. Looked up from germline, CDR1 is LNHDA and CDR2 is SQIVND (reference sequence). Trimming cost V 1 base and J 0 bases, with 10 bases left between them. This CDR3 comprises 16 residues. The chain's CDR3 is CASSIGVESSYNEQFF. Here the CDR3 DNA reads TGTGCCAGTAGTATAGGAGTGGAGAGCTCCTACAATGAGCAGTTCTTC. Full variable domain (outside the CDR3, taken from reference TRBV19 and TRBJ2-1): DGGITQSPKYLFRKEGQNVTLSCEQNLNHDAMYWYRQDPGQGLRLIYYSQIVNDFQKGDIAEGYSVSREKKESFPLTVTSAQKNPTAFYLCASSIGVESSYNEQFFGPGTRLTVL.

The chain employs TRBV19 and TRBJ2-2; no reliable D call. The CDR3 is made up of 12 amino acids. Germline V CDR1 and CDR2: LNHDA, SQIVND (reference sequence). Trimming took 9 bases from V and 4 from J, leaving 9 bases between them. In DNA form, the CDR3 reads TGTGCCAGCCATTGGCCCACCGGGGAGCTGTTTTTT. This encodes CASHWPTGELFF.

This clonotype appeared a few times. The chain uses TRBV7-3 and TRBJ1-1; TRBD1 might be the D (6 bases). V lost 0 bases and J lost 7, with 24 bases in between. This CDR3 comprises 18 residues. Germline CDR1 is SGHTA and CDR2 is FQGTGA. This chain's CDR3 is CASSLTGDKGRGDIEAFF. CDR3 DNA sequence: TGTGCCAGCAGCTTAACGGGGGACAAGGGGCGGGGGGACATTGAAGCTTTCTTT. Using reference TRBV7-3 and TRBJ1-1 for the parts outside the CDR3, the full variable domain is GAGVSQTPSNKVTEKGKYVELRCDPISGHTALYWYRQSLGQGPEFLIYFQGTGAADDSGLPNDRFFAVRPEGSVSTLKIQRTERGDSAVYLCASSLTGDKGRGDIEAFFGQGTRLTVV.

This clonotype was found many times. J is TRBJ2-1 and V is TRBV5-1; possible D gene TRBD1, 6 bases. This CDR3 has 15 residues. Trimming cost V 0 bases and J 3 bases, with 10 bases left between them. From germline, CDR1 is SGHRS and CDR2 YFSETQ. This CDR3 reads CASSLVPTGYNEQFF. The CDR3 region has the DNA TGCGCCAGCAGCTTGGTTCCGACAGGCTACAATGAGCAGTTCTTC.

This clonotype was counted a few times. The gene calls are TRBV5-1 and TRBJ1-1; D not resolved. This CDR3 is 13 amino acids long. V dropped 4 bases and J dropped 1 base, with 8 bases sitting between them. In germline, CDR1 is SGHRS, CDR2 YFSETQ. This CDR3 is CASSTSTNTEAFF. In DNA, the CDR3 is TGCGCCAGCAGCACCTCAACGAACACTGAAGCTTTCTTT.

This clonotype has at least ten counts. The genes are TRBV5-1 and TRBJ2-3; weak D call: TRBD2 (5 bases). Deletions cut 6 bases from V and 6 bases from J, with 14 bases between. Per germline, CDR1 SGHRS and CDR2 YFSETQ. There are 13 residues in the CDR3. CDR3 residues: CASNAGVADTQYF. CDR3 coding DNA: TGCGCCAGCAACGCTGGGGTAGCGGATACGCAGTATTTT.

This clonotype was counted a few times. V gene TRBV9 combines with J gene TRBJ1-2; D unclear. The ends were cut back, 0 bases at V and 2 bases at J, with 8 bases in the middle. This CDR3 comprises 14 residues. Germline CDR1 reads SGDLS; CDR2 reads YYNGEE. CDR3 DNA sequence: TGTGCCAGCAGCGTAGCTTCTCACAACTATGGCTACACCTTC. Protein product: CASSVASHNYGYTF.

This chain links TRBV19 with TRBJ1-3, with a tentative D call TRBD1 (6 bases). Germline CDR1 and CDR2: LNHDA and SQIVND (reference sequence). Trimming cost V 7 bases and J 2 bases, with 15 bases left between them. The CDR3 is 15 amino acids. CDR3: CASTRGQFTGNTIYF. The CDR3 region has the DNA TGTGCCAGTACCCGTGGACAGTTTACTGGAAACACCATATATTTT.

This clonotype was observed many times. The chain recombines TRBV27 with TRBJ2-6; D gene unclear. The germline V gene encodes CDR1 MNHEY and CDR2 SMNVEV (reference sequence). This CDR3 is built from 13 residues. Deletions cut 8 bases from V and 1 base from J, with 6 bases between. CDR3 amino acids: CASVGSGANVLTF. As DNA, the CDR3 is TGTGCCAGCGTTGGATCTGGGGCCAACGTCCTGACTTTC.

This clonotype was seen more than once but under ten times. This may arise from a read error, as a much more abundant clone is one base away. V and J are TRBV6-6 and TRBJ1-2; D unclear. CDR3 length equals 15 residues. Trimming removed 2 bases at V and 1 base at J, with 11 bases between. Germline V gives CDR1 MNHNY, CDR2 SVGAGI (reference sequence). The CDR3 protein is CASSYPSTNNYGYTF. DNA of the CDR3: TGTGCCAGCAGTTACCCGAGTACAAATAACTATGGCTACACCTTC.